This TCR beta chain is drawn from a study of cytomegalovirus exposure and HLA in healthy donors. The donors were in the roughly 120-subject validation cohort, distinct from the approximately 670-subject first cohort. Study outcomes and limitations: The authors listed around 150 TCR beta chains as cytomegalovirus-associated. It was reportedly the case that the classifier diagnosed cytomegalovirus status with high specificity and sensitivity. Three of the chains that were CMV-associated were confirmed in vitro to be specific for CMV antigens.

The assay was immunoSEQ multiplex PCR, and TCRdb's table has in-frame clones only and misses some. This sample has some 250,000 clones, with less than 95% found just once. CDR3 size: 15 residues. With 6 bases removed from V and 2 bases from J, the gap between germline ends came to 14 bases. Germline-derived CDR1 and CDR2 are MNHEY and SMNVEV (reference sequence). A word on this clone: The antigen is undetermined.

The clonotype originates from a woman aged 30 to 39 in good health and CMV-seronegative. The specimen sequenced was PBMCs. J is TRBJ1-5 and V is TRBV27; D is uncertain. The CDR3 DNA sequence: TGTGCCAGCAGCGACTTCACACGGGGCAATCAGCCCCAGCATTTT. This sequence encodes CASSDFTRGNQPQHF.